This TCR beta chain was sequenced for a study of blood T cell repertoires in COVID-19. About the study: The cDNA or gDNA used as material had been derived from T cells, B-cell-depleted T cells, or PBMCs.

Original handling: Amplification of reference gene primers was used by the study to estimate nucleated cell counts. Sequenced by immunoSEQ multiplex PCR; TCRdb stores in-frame clones only, minus some. The V and J calls and the clone size are those of that table, but D and trimming were determined from the DNA. The sample carries about 58,000 clones, over 70% recorded once. The CDR3 sequence is 14 residues long. Losses at the gene ends were 5 bases for V and 1 base for J; bases not matched to a gene: 5. CDR1 and CDR2 (germline): SGHDT, YYEEEE. The receptor's source is a human donor in a cohort sampled during active COVID-19. This chain connects TRBV5-6 to TRBJ1-2; 7 bases match TRBD1. The sequenced sample consisted of peripheral blood. CDR3 bases: TGTGCCAGCAGTTTTGACAGGGATAACTATGGCTACACCTTC. Amino acids: CASSFDRDNYGYTF.